These 26 T cell receptor beta chains were all obtained from the same sample, sequenced in a study of blood T cells in healthy people across ages. The use of a sample-barcoded 5' primer and a J-beta primer mix characterized a second PCR of roughly 7 to 12 cycles. TCRdb re-derived calls from the 5' RACE reads in MiXCR, one entry per CDR3 protein. In the table there are about 1.8 million distinct CDR3 sequences, just under 50% of which are singletons. Material: blood. The receptor set was obtained from a middle-aged woman in good health.

The V gene is TRBV6-5, the J gene TRBJ2-1; 9 bases match TRBD1. The germline CDR1 and CDR2 sequences are MNHEY and SVGAGI. The V gene end was trimmed by 10 bases and the J gene end by 8 bases; junction bases not matched to a gene: 9. The CDR3 covers 13 residues. This chain's CDR3 is CATMGQGMYEQFF. Written as DNA, the CDR3 is TGTGCCACCATGGGACAGGGCATGTATGAGCAGTTCTTC.

A few counts support this clonotype. The genes are TRBV6-1 and TRBJ2-5; the match to TRBD2 covers 11 bases. The CDR3 sequence is 15 residues long. J lost 3 bases, V lost 8 bases, and 8 bases had no gene match. The germline V gene has CDR1 MNHNS and CDR2 SASEGT. CDR3 region: CASWTRGLAEETQYF. Here the CDR3 DNA reads TGTGCCAGCTGGACACGGGGACTAGCGGAAGAGACCCAGTACTTC.

This clonotype was seen ten or more times. This chain uses TRBV2 with TRBJ2-5; 8 positions agree with TRBD2. The CDR3 totals 11 residues. CDR1 and CDR2 from the germline V gene are SNHLY and FYNNEI. The V segment lost 8 bases and the J segment 4 bases; nucleotides outside the gene matches: 0. The CDR3 sequence is CASAGGETQYF. The CDR3 DNA reads as TGTGCCAGCGCGGGGGGAGAGACCCAGTACTTC.

In its sample, this clonotype was seen a few times. V and J are TRBV29-1 and TRBJ2-5; D is perhaps TRBD1 (6 bases). The CDR3 totals 14 residues. Germline V CDR1 and CDR2: SQVTM, ANQGSEA. The V gene lost 0 bases and the J gene lost 5 bases, with 13 bases spanning the gap. DNA of the CDR3: TGCAGCGTTGAAGATTACAGGGTTGAGGAGACCCAGTACTTC. Its protein is CSVEDYRVEETQYF.

This clonotype was counted only a few times. The CDR3 spells CASSLHSLTAGEKNIQYF. CDR3 sequence (DNA): TGTGCCAGCAGTTTACACAGTTTAACGGCAGGGGAAAAAAACATTCAGTACTTC. The rearrangement links TRBV12-3 or TRBV12-4 to TRBJ2-4; perhaps TRBD1 as D (6 bases). The CDR3 spans 18 residues. V lost 2 bases and J lost 4, with 21 bases in between.

This clonotype was seen many times. This chain connects TRBV10-3 to TRBJ2-5; 7 nucleotides agree with TRBD1. J lost 4 bases, V lost 3 bases, and 8 bases had no gene match. The CDR3 is 15 amino acids. Germline-derived CDR1 and CDR2 are ENHRY and SYGVKD. The CDR3 DNA sequence: TGTGCCATCAGTGATACTATGACAGGGACAGAGACCCAGTACTTC. As protein: CAISDTMTGTETQYF.

The V call is TRBV7-2, the J call TRBJ2-1, with a possible D match to TRBD2 (6 bases). Trimming removed 5 bases at V and 4 bases at J, with 12 bases between. The CDR3 runs 14 residues. Germline CDR1 reads SGHTA; CDR2 reads FQGNSA. CDR3 in amino acids: CASSGPGGYNEQFF. As DNA, the CDR3 is TGTGCCAGCAGCGGGCCCGGGGGTTACAATGAGCAGTTCTTC. Supplemented by reference TRBV7-2 and TRBJ2-1, the full variable domain reads GAGVSQSPSNKVTEKGKDVELRCDPISGHTALYWYRQSLGQGLEFLIYFQGNSAPDKSGLPSDRFSAERTGGSVSTLTIQRTQQEDSAVYLCASSGPGGYNEQFFGPGTRLTVL.

This chain connects TRBV5-5 to TRBJ1-5, with D possibly being TRBD1 (5 bases). V was clipped by 9 bases and J by 0 bases, with 16 bases between them. CDR1 SGHKS and CDR2 YYEKEE come from the germline V gene (reference sequence). The CDR3 is made up of 15 amino acids. This CDR3 is CATIRGVHSNQPQHF. CDR3 coding DNA: TGTGCCACTATTCGGGGGGTTCATAGCAATCAGCCCCAGCATTTT.

This clonotype was detected a few times. This chain uses TRBV29-1 with TRBJ2-1; TRBD1 agrees at 8 bases. CDR1 is SQVTM and CDR2 is ANQGSEA in the germline V gene. Unmatched junction bases numbered 15, after V lost 3 bases and J lost 8 bases. This CDR3 contains 16 residues. The CDR3 DNA reads as TGCAGCGTTGACCGGCCTGTTGGACAGGGAGAGGATGAGCAGTTCTTC. It translates to CSVDRPVGQGEDEQFF.

The V gene is TRBV20-1, the J gene TRBJ2-5; 9 positions match TRBD2. The length of the CDR3 is 13 residues. The germline CDR1 and CDR2 sequences are DFQATT and SNEGSKA (reference sequence). V gave up 3 bases and J gave up 3 bases; unmatched junction bases: 2. Here the CDR3 reads CSARASGEETQYF. The CDR3 nucleotides are TGCAGTGCTAGGGCTAGCGGGGAAGAGACCCAGTACTTC.

The CDR3 DNA is TGCAGTGCTGATTCAGTGGGCAATGAGCAGTTCTTC. This encodes CSADSVGNEQFF. V and J are TRBV20-1 and TRBJ2-1; D gene unclear. The CDR3 runs 12 residues. Germline CDR1 and CDR2: DFQATT and SNEGSKA (reference sequence). Trimming cost V 5 bases and J 6 bases, with 11 bases left between them.

This clonotype occurred a few times. The rearrangement uses TRBV3-1 and TRBJ2-5, with D perhaps TRBD1 (6 bases). CDR3 length equals 16 residues. Trimming stripped 4 bases from V and 1 base from J, with 16 bases between. Germline CDR1 LGHDT, CDR2 YNNKEL (reference sequence). The CDR3 nucleotides read TGTGCCAGCAGCCGGCGAGCAGGGGATATCCAAGAGACCCAGTACTTC. Translation gives CASSRRAGDIQETQYF.

V gene TRBV20-1 combines with J gene TRBJ1-2, with 7 positions matching TRBD1. CDR3 size: 14 residues. V gave up 8 bases and J gave up 2 bases; unmatched junction bases: 11. Germline values: CDR1 DFQATT, CDR2 SNEGSKA (reference sequence). In nucleotides, the CDR3 is TGCAGTACGGCGCCAGGGGGTCCAAACTATGGCTACACCTTC. It translates to CSTAPGGPNYGYTF.

The chain joins TRBV18 to TRBJ2-7; the D gene is possibly TRBD2 (5 bases). Germline V gene lookup returns CDR1 KGHSH and CDR2 LQKENI. Trimming removed 4 bases at V and 6 bases at J, with 10 bases between. The CDR3 spans 12 residues. CDR3 nucleotide sequence: TGTGCCAGCTCACAAACTAGTCGCGAGCAGTACTTC. This translates into CASSQTSREQYF.

The CDR3: CASSETGQEQYF. For the CDR3, the DNA is TGTGCCAGCAGTGAAACAGGCCAAGAGCAGTACTTC. The chain links TRBV6-1 to TRBJ2-5, with D possibly TRBD1 on 5 matching bases. This CDR3 region has 12 residues. Trimming took 2 bases from V and 11 from J, leaving 12 bases between them. Per the germline V gene, CDR1 is MNHNS and CDR2 is SASEGT.

The chain links TRBV7-6 to TRBJ2-3; D remains unclear. With 3 bases removed from V and 1 base from J, the gap between germline ends came to 20 bases. The CDR3 totals 18 residues. The germline CDR1 and CDR2 sequences are SGHVS and FNYEAQ. The CDR3 coding sequence is TGTGCCAGCAGCTTCCAAAACCCGACGAGAACTGGCACAGATACGCAGTATTTT. Its translation is CASSFQNPTRTGTDTQYF.

V is TRBV3-1 and J is TRBJ2-7, with 10 bases that match TRBD2. After removal of 2 bases from V and 9 bases from J, the junction contained 10 bases not matched to a gene. CDR3 length equals 15 residues. Germline assignment: CDR1 LGHDT and CDR2 YNNKEL (reference sequence). CDR3 in DNA: TGTGCCAGCAGCCAACTAGCGGGGGTCAGAAATGGGCAGTACTTC. Protein sequence: CASSQLAGVRNGQYF.

The chain employs TRBV5-1 and TRBJ2-2; D possibly corresponds to TRBD1 (5 bases). V shed 0 bases and J shed 2 bases, with 8 bases lying between them. The CDR3 consists of 15 residues. Germline V gene data show CDR1 as SGHRS and CDR2 as YFSETQ. CDR3 coding DNA: TGCGCCAGCAGCTTGGGGACAACCAACACCGGGGAGCTGTTTTTT. Amino acid sequence: CASSLGTTNTGELFF.

The CDR3 region has the DNA TGTGCCAGCAGCTTCAGCGGGGGGGCCGAGGAGCAGTTCTTC. Its translation is CASSFSGGAEEQFF. The chain has TRBV7-2 and TRBJ2-1, with 10 bases lining up with TRBD2. CDR3 length: 14 residues. The germline V gene has CDR1 SGHTA and CDR2 FQGNSA. Germline trimming cut 3 bases from V and 10 bases from J; bases unmatched to any gene: 6. Filled out from reference TRBV7-2 and TRBJ2-1, the complete variable domain reads GAGVSQSPSNKVTEKGKDVELRCDPISGHTALYWYRQSLGQGLEFLIYFQGNSAPDKSGLPSDRFSAERTGGSVSTLTIQRTQQEDSAVYLCASSFSGGAEEQFFGPGTRLTVL.

The chain recombines TRBV4-2 with TRBJ2-3; TRBD2 might be the D (6 bases). V lost 0 bases, J lost 0 bases, and 13 bases lay in between. Germline values: CDR1 LGHNA, CDR2 YNFKEQ. The CDR3 is 17 amino acids. The CDR3 here is CASSQDPQRVSTDTQYF. The CDR3 coding sequence is TGTGCCAGCAGCCAAGATCCACAGCGGGTGAGCACAGATACGCAGTATTTT.

The V and J genes are TRBV7-2 and TRBJ2-5; no clear D. Per the germline V gene, CDR1 is SGHTA and CDR2 is FQGNSA. Trimming stripped 2 bases from V and 4 bases from J, with 5 bases between. There are 12 residues in the CDR3. The CDR3, as DNA: TGTGCCAGCAGCTTATTTGCAGAGACCCAGTACTTC. As protein: CASSLFAETQYF.

This clonotype turned up a few times. The V and J genes are TRBV4-1 and TRBJ2-5; D is ambiguous. Germline CDR1 is MGHRA and CDR2 is YSYEKL. The ends were cut back, 0 bases at V and 2 bases at J, with 10 bases in the middle. The CDR3 is 15 residues long. Written as DNA, the CDR3 is TGCGCCAGCAGCCAAGATGACATACAGCAAGAGACCCAGTACTTC. This sequence encodes CASSQDDIQQETQYF.

The CDR3 here is CASRGAYRGNEQFF. The DNA of the CDR3 is TGTGCCAGCAGAGGGGCGTACCGAGGCAATGAGCAGTTCTTC. The genes are TRBV6-5 and TRBJ2-1, with a weak D call TRBD1 (5 bases). Germline lookup yields CDR1 MNHEY and CDR2 SVGAGI. This CDR3 has 14 residues. The V end lost 6 bases, the J end lost 6 bases, and 15 bases lay between the germline ends.

There are a few counts of this clonotype. V usage is TRBV5-1 and J usage is TRBJ2-3, with TRBD2 identical over 7 bases. The CDR3 loop spans 16 amino acids. The germline V gene has CDR1 SGHRS and CDR2 YFSETQ. V gave up 3 bases and J gave up 3 bases; unmatched junction bases: 10. CDR3 loop: CASSSSSGAITDTQYF. CDR3 DNA: TGCGCCAGCAGCTCCTCAAGCGGGGCCATTACAGATACGCAGTATTTT.

The rearrangement uses TRBV27 and TRBJ1-2; 8 bases are shared with TRBD1. V was clipped by 5 bases and J by 4 bases; unmatched bases: 3. Germline lookup yields CDR1 MNHEY and CDR2 SMNVEV (reference sequence). The CDR3 runs 13 residues. The CDR3 bases are TGTGCCAGCAGTATACAGGGGGTCTATGGCTACACCTTC. Amino acids: CASSIQGVYGYTF.

This clonotype has more than one count but fewer than ten. The chain joins TRBV20-1 to TRBJ2-5; the D is unclear. CDR3 size: 13 residues. V was shortened by 3 bases and J by 4 bases, with 12 bases between the two germline ends. Germline CDR1 and CDR2: DFQATT and SNEGSKA (reference sequence). CDR3 DNA sequence: TGCAGTGCTAGGAATTCAGATCTAGAGACCCAGTACTTC. Residues: CSARNSDLETQYF.